The TCR beta chain described here comes from a study of blood T cell repertoires in COVID-19. The V gene end was trimmed by 6 bases and the J gene end by 7 bases; junction bases not matched to a gene: 7. Germline-derived CDR1 and CDR2 are KGHSH and LQKENI. This CDR3 is built from 15 residues. Here immunoSEQ multiplex PCR was the method, and the copy in TCRdb shows in-frame clones only, minus some. The table shows approximately 210,000 clones, with 70% to 90% occurring only once. This sequence joins TRBV18 and TRBJ2-1; 12 bases map to TRBD2. The clonotype originates from a woman aged 40 to 50 who had recovered from COVID-19. Material: peripheral blood. The CDR3 region has the DNA TGTGCCAGCTCGGTCGGACTAGCGGGAATTAATGAGCAGTTCTTC. Translated, it gives CASSVGLAGINEQFF.